This entry is about one T cell receptor beta chain. The assay was immunoSEQ multiplex PCR, and TCRdb's table has in-frame clones only and misses some. This table holds 2 million to 2.5 million clones, less than 95% found once. Per germline, CDR1 SNHLY and CDR2 FYNNEI. The V gene lost 7 bases and the J gene lost 3 bases, with 10 bases spanning the gap. The CDR3 contains 13 residues. A CD45RA-negative memory subset and a CD45RA+ naive subset were separated from the CD4+ cells. These data come from a study of shared clonotypes between healthy human individuals. Across the whole study: With ages of 18 to 49, the donors were a couple of women and a few men.

Sequencing input: naive CD4+ T cells from PBMCs. Sample subset: CD45RA+ positively selected. The TCR originated in a man aged 18 to 29 in good health. Some clones in this sample may be carry-over from other donors' samples. The chain carries TRBV2 and TRBJ1-5; perhaps TRBD1 as D (5 bases). The CDR3 loop reads CASNRQTNQPQHF. The CDR3 bases are TGTGCCAGCAATCGACAGACCAATCAGCCCCAGCATTTT.